This T cell receptor (beta chain) was profiled in a study of breast tumors, draining lymph nodes, adjacent tissues. Findings and caveats of the study: Tumor repertoires ranked between lymph nodes and nontumor tissue in diversity, with V and J gene preferences.

Breast cancer patients provided tissue from their axillary draining lymph nodes. This clonotype was detected a few times. The antigen remains unidentified. A much larger clone differs from this one at a single base, so this may be a read error. The CDR3 does not close with the conserved phenylalanine or tryptophan, likely indicating a read error. TCRdb fed the multiplex PCR reads into MiXCR, producing one record per CDR3 protein. The sample gives around 140,000 distinct CDR3 sequences, roughly 33% of which show up once; under 2.5% is in the top ten. Trimming at V came to 8 bases and at J to 8 bases, leaving 15 bases not matched to a gene. Germline assignment: CDR1 LNHDA and CDR2 SQIVND (reference sequence). This CDR3 region has 16 residues.

J is TRBJ2-1 and V is TRBV19; TRBD2 agrees at 10 bases. The clonotype comes from a female donor with breast cancer. Some clones in this sample may be carry-over from other donors' samples. Sequencing was performed on axillary lymph node tissue. The CDR3 DNA follows: TGTGCCAGTGGGGCTAGCGGGGGATATTATTATGATGAGCAGTTCTCC. Translated, it gives CASGASGGYYYDEQFS.